The following is a TCR beta chain sequence with its context. This entry is derived from a study of T cells in localized non-small cell lung cancer. Germline assignment: CDR1 MDHEN and CDR2 SYDVKM. Deletions cut 4 bases from V and 0 bases from J, with 7 bases between. The length of the CDR3 is 15 residues. TCRdb's copy holds only in-frame clones and misses some; the assay was immunoSEQ multiplex PCR. Of roughly 28,000 clones in the sample, 80% to 90% were seen once. Here the sequenced sample was peripheral blood, taken before any cancer treatment. The chain links TRBV28 to TRBJ2-6; no clear D gene. The receptor was derived from a male donor aged 60 or over with stage I lung adenocarcinoma. DNA for the CDR3: TGTGCCAGCAGTTCATTCGGCTCTGGGGCCAACGTCCTGACTTTC. It yields the protein CASSSFGSGANVLTF.